This T cell receptor beta chain was found in a study of OX40 agonist ivuxolimab in advanced cancers. Study background: Patients' therapy was ivuxolimab, an antibody that acts as an agonist of OX40 (CD134). Points from the study as a whole: Mean expanded clone counts were higher in CD8+ than CD4+ T cells. Clones of CD4+ and CD8+ blood T cells grew by week 6 at doses of 0.1 to 3.0 mg/kg.

The V gene's germline CDR1 is SGHTA and CDR2 FQGTGA. The germline V and J ends were trimmed by 2 bases and 1 base, with 14 bases remaining between them. This CDR3 region has 16 residues. Concerning this clone itself: Antigen: not known.

The data were produced by immunoSEQ multiplex PCR, yet TCRdb's version contains in-frame clones alone and is incomplete. The table records about 18,000 clones, 70% to 90% of them present only once. V is TRBV7-3 and J is TRBJ2-5; unclear D gene. The sequence came from an adult with an advanced solid tumor such as melanoma, head and neck, liver or kidney cancer. The material was CD4+ or CD8+ T cells sorted from blood, obtained in a trial of the OX40 agonist ivuxolimab. CDR3 in DNA: TGTGCCAGCAGCTTAGGAGAGGCGTCCCCCCAAGAGACCCAGTACTTC. This codes for CASSLGEASPQETQYF.